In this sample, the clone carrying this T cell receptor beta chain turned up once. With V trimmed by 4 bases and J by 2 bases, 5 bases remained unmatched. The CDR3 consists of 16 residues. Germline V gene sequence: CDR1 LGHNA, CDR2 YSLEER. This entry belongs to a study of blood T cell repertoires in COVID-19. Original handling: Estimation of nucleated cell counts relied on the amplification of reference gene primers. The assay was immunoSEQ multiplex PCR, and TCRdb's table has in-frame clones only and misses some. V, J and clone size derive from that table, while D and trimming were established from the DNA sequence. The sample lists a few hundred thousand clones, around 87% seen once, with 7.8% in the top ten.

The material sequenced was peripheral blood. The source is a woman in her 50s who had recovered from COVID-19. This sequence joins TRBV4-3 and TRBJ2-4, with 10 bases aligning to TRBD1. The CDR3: CASSRGTGDPKNIQYF. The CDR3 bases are TGCGCCAGCAGCCGAGGGACAGGGGACCCCAAAAACATTCAGTACTTC.